Following are 2 T cell receptor beta chains from one sample sequenced in a study of blood T cell repertoires in COVID-19. This table comes from immunoSEQ multiplex PCR, and its TCRdb copy is limited to in-frame clones, with some not included. This table has roughly 380,000 clones, 89% appearing once. The material sequenced was peripheral blood. The receptors were gathered from a woman in her thirties or forties with COVID-19, enrolled during active disease.

The rearrangement uses TRBV6-5 and TRBJ1-5; TRBD1 agrees at 7 bases. The CDR3 covers 14 residues. V shed 7 bases and J 5 bases; nucleotides not matched to a gene: 8. Germline V gene lookup returns CDR1 MNHEY and CDR2 SVGAGI. CDR3 DNA: TGTGCCAGCAACGCCGACAGGGTGGATCAGCCCCAGCATTTT. Protein: CASNADRVDQPQHF.

This clone was recorded a few times. The chain recombines TRBV29-1 with TRBJ1-1; perhaps TRBD1 as D (6 bases). Germline V gene lookup returns CDR1 SQVTM and CDR2 ANQGSEA. The V gene lost 6 bases and the J gene lost 6 bases, with 17 bases spanning the gap. The CDR3 runs to 13 residues. DNA of the CDR3: TGCAGCGTCGTAGCGGGGGGGCTGCCTGAAGCTTTCTTT. Translated, it gives CSVVAGGLPEAFF.